This entry describes one T cell receptor beta chain. This receptor's antigen is unknown. No base-level quality is on record; no much larger clone is a single base apart. TCRbeta CDR3 regions were amplified from genomic DNA by means of the immunoSEQ Assay, a bias-controlled multiplex PCR. In the paper's pipeline: Within the assay, amplification of reference gene primers was used to estimate how many nucleated cells each sample contained. Sequence reads were collapsed and filtered to measure the absolute abundance of every unique TCRbeta CDR3 rearrangement. Productive Simpson clonality was computed per sample as the square root of Simpson's diversity index over productive rearrangements. TCRdb stores this immuneACCESS table with in-frame sequences only. Part of the clones is absent; in the studies checked, under half of the shortfall reflects unresolved V genes, and no reason is known for the rest. D and trimming were read from the DNA, whereas the V and J calls and clone size are those reported in that table. This sample has 62,000 or so clones in its table, and roughly 85% of those were observed once. The ten largest clones take up approximately 5% of the sample.

The data derive from a study of blood T cell repertoires in COVID-19 (TCRdb year 2020). Study-level background: The collaborator samples originated in the United States, Italy and Spain and spanned the acute and convalescent phases of COVID-19. The samples were drawn from two sources: the first 160 participants of the ongoing ImmuneRACE study, and fewer than 1,500 subjects contributed by 6 global collaborators. The repertoires were released in a freely available public database intended as a resource for research on the immune response to SARS-CoV-2. Where available, HLA class I and class II types were taken from metadata supplied by the sample provider and were not determined by assay-based typing. The prospective study material was composed of cDNA or gDNA derived from T cells, B-cell-depleted T cells, or PBMCs. Deeply sampled blood TCRbeta repertoires from subjects exposed to, actively infected with, or recovered from COVID-19 were included in the dataset. A de-identified subject ID, COVID-19 status, age in years and sex were almost always included in the sample metadata. On the study overall, not on this receptor specifically: Clinical and demographic metadata were provided uncurated, with the amount varying by source and participant.

Trimming at the junction amounts to 6 bases on V and 6 bases on J, and the germline ends lie 18 bases apart. The CDR3 runs 14 residues from the cysteine to the phenylalanine. This entry keeps only the CDR3 DNA: 42 bases, framed from base 1. As encoded in the germline V gene, CDR1 is SNHLY while CDR2 is FYNNEI. Whole blood was collected in K2EDTA tubes by collaborating institutions according to the institutions' own protocols. For TCRbeta analysis, collaborators shipped samples as frozen whole blood, isolated PBMCs, or DNA extracted from either of those sample types. The sample was peripheral blood. The sequence came from a human donor in a cohort sampled during active COVID-19. The sequence joins TRBV2 to TRBJ2-7; perhaps TRBD1 is the D gene, with 6 bases matching. The DNA sequence is TGTGCCAGCAGAAAGACAGGCAGCCTAAGCGAGCAGTACTTC. It encodes CASRKTGSLSEQYF.